This T cell receptor beta chain was captured by sequencing in a study of T-cell reconstitution after alpha-beta-depleted transplantation in children. General study results and limits: The authors attributed T-cell counts and diversity one year after transplant mostly to newly produced T cells. Expanded graft clones, several hundred of them, were reportedly the source of alpha-beta T cells about two months after transplant. The study traced high day-60 TCRbeta diversity in some patients to surviving recipient T cells and thymic progenitors.

A word on this clonotype: Antigen unknown.

CDR1 is SGHTA and CDR2 is FQGNSA in the germline V gene. Trimming removed 2 bases at V and 0 bases at J, with 10 bases between. The CDR3 has 16 residues. This sample's TCRbeta library carried unique molecular identifier barcodes. MiXCR, run by TCRdb on the PCR reads, gives a single entry per CDR3 protein. Of about 830,000 distinct CDR3 sequences listed, around 17% are singletons. The receptor was derived from a male patient younger than 18 who had a stem cell transplant for acute lymphoblastic leukemia, so the T cells may come from the graft donor. V and J are TRBV7-2 and TRBJ2-2; D gene unclear. The source was PBMCs, mostly from graft donor cells, collected 360 days after TCRalphabeta/CD19-depleted stem cell transplant. DNA of the CDR3: TGTGCCAGCAGCTTATTTTATAATCCGAACACCGGGGAGCTGTTTTTT. It is translated as CASSLFYNPNTGELFF.